These 28 T cell receptor beta chains were all obtained from the same sample, sequenced in a study of cytotoxic CD8 clonotypes in ibrutinib-treated CLL. Data came from immunoSEQ multiplex PCR; TCRdb stores just in-frame clones and leaves some out. The repertoire holds about 160,000 clones, with over 65% as singletons. Material: PBMCs, obtained after 12 months of ibrutinib treatment. The receptors stem from a human donor with chronic lymphocytic leukemia.

The chain joins TRBV2 to TRBJ2-7; possible D gene TRBD1, 6 bases. CDR1 is SNHLY and CDR2 is FYNNEI in the germline V gene. This CDR3 comprises 15 residues. V dropped 4 bases and J dropped 4 bases, with 17 bases sitting between them. Written as DNA, the CDR3 is TGTGCCAGCAGTGGAGCGACAGGCCTAGGGTACGAGCAGTACTTC. Translating gives CASSGATGLGYEQYF.

J is TRBJ1-2 and V is TRBV28; 9 positions agree with TRBD1. Germline V gene data show CDR1 as MDHEN and CDR2 as SYDVKM. The CDR3 has 14 amino acids. Trimming removed 7 bases from V and 2 bases from J; junction bases left unmatched: 5. The CDR3 sequence: CASIPGTGNYGYTF. The DNA for the CDR3 is TGTGCCAGCATCCCGGGGACAGGGAACTATGGCTACACCTTC.

The gene calls are TRBV28 and TRBJ2-5; D may correspond to TRBD1 or TRBD2 (5 bases each). Germline V lookup: CDR1 MDHEN, CDR2 SYDVKM. V was trimmed by 8 bases and J by 7 bases, leaving 20 bases between them. This CDR3 is 14 amino acids long. The CDR3 region has the DNA TGTGCCAGCTCTAGGGACGGGACGGTGGGGACCCAGTACTTC. Translation gives CASSRDGTVGTQYF. Using reference TRBV28 and TRBJ2-5 for the parts outside the CDR3, the full variable domain is DVKVTQSSRYLVKRTGEKVFLECVQDMDHENMFWYRQDPGLGLRLIYFSYDVKMKEKGDIPEGYSVSREKKERFSLILESASTNQTSMYLCASSRDGTVGTQYFGPGTRLLVL.

The chain combines TRBV11-2 with TRBJ2-4; D gene ambiguous. CDR3 length: 12 residues. CDR1 and CDR2 (germline): SGHAT, FQNNGV. V lost 3 bases and J 7 bases, leaving 7 bases between the germline ends. CDR3 DNA: TGTGCCAGCAGCTTTGGTACCAACATTCAGTACTTC. Its protein is CASSFGTNIQYF.

The V and J genes are TRBV5-5 and TRBJ1-1; 7 positions match TRBD1. After removal of 4 bases from V and 6 bases from J, the junction contained 15 bases not matched to a gene. This CDR3 is built from 16 residues. Per the germline V gene, CDR1 is SGHKS and CDR2 is YYEKEE (reference sequence). The CDR3 nucleotides read TGTGCCAGCAGCCAGAGAGTGTCGACAGGGAAAGCTGAAGCTTTCTTT. Amino acids: CASSQRVSTGKAEAFF.

CDR3 nucleotides: TGTGCCAGCAGCTCCCCCGGGCTCAGCAGTGGTGAGCAGTTCTTC. Translation gives CASSSPGLSSGEQFF. This chain links TRBV7-9 with TRBJ2-1; D remains unclear. The CDR3 has 15 amino acids. Looked up from germline, CDR1 is SEHNR and CDR2 is FQNEAQ (reference sequence). V shed 4 bases and J shed 9 bases, with 19 bases lying between them. The whole variable domain, remainder taken from reference TRBV7-9 and TRBJ2-1, is DTGVSQNPRHKITKRGQNVTFRCDPISEHNRLYWYRQTLGQGPEFLTYFQNEAQLEKSRLLSDRFSAERPKGSFSTLEIQRTEQGDSAMYLCASSSPGLSSGEQFFGPGTRLTVL.

The V gene is TRBV5-6, the J gene TRBJ1-2; D unresolved. From germline, CDR1 is SGHDT and CDR2 YYEEEE. Trimming took off 1 base at V and 6 bases at J, with 7 bases between the two ends. The CDR3 is 12 residues long. The CDR3 loop reads CASSLLTNGYTF. The CDR3 bases are TGTGCCAGCAGCTTGCTAACCAATGGCTACACCTTC.

This clone was observed a few times. This chain uses TRBV29-1 with TRBJ1-4; D is unclear. Between the trimmed V and J ends, which lost 6 bases and 0 bases, there was a span of 23 bases. The CDR3 consists of 18 residues. Germline loops: CDR1 SQVTM, CDR2 ANQGSEA. Here the CDR3 DNA reads TGCAGCGTGAAACCGGACGGAGGGCGAGGAACAACTAATGAAAAACTGTTTTTT. This gives the protein CSVKPDGGRGTTNEKLFF.

The rearrangement uses TRBV5-5 and TRBJ2-5; 8 bases line up with TRBD2. With 3 bases clipped from V and 11 bases from J, the junction kept 12 bases outside the gene matches. The CDR3 length is 14 residues. Germline V gene data show CDR1 as SGHKS and CDR2 as YYEKEE (reference sequence). As DNA, the CDR3 is TGTGCCAGCAGCTCCGGGACTAGTCCACGTTTTCAGTACTTC. This encodes CASSSGTSPRFQYF.

J is TRBJ1-2 and V is TRBV6-5; tentative D call: TRBD1 (6 bases). Germline values: CDR1 MNHEY, CDR2 SVGAGI. V was pared by 4 bases and J by 7 bases, with 13 bases between. The CDR3 is made up of 13 amino acids. CDR3 in amino acids: CASSWAGEGGYTF. The CDR3 DNA sequence: TGTGCCAGCAGTTGGGCAGGGGAGGGTGGCTACACCTTC.

CDR3 nucleotides: TGTGCCAGCAGTTTATTAAGGGGTATACTAGGGAATGAGCAGTTCTTC. It encodes CASSLLRGILGNEQFF. J is TRBJ2-1 and V is TRBV28; D might be TRBD1 or TRBD2, each matching 5 bases. The CDR3 spans 16 residues. The germline gives CDR1 MDHEN, CDR2 SYDVKM. V shed 1 base and J shed 7 bases, with 17 bases lying between them. Full variable domain (outside the CDR3, taken from reference TRBV28 and TRBJ2-1): DVKVTQSSRYLVKRTGEKVFLECVQDMDHENMFWYRQDPGLGLRLIYFSYDVKMKEKGDIPEGYSVSREKKERFSLILESASTNQTSMYLCASSLLRGILGNEQFFGPGTRLTVL.

This chain joins TRBV5-1 and TRBJ2-4; no definite D call. The CDR3 loop spans 14 amino acids. Germline CDR1 reads SGHRS; CDR2 reads YFSETQ. Trimming shortened V by 4 bases and J by 3 bases, and 11 bases separated the two germline ends. The CDR3 DNA is TGCGCCAGCAGCCCCGGCACTTTCAAAAACATTCAGTACTTC. Residues: CASSPGTFKNIQYF.

This chain's CDR3 is CASSLKGLASADTQYF. Here the CDR3 DNA reads TGTGCCAGCAGCTTAAAGGGACTAGCTTCGGCAGATACGCAGTATTTT. The rearrangement joins TRBV7-2 to TRBJ2-3; 9 bases agree with TRBD2. The J segment lost 4 bases and the V segment lost 2 bases, leaving 7 bases of the junction unmatched. CDR1 is SGHTA and CDR2 is FQGNSA in the germline V gene. This CDR3 region has 16 residues.

This rearrangement joins TRBV11-1 to TRBJ2-7, with TRBD1 matching 10 bases. The germline V gene has CDR1 SGHAT and CDR2 FQDESV (reference sequence). The CDR3 runs to 16 residues. The ends lost 4 bases at V and 2 bases at J; junction bases unmatched: 8. The CDR3 nucleotides read TGTGCCAGCAGCTCAAGCTCCGGGACAGGGGCCTACGAGCAGTACTTC. Its protein product is CASSSSSGTGAYEQYF.

The chain employs TRBV5-4 and TRBJ2-1, with TRBD2 matching over 7 bases. V shed 7 bases and J 15 bases; nucleotides not matched to a gene: 31. The CDR3 is 18 residues long. In germline, CDR1 is SGHNT, CDR2 YYREEE (reference sequence). The CDR3 protein is CASGGGAFFGPPSPDGFF. Here the CDR3 DNA reads TGTGCCAGCGGGGGGGGAGCCTTTTTTGGGCCCCCTTCTCCGGATGGGTTCTTC.

The rearrangement links TRBV25-1 to TRBJ2-3, with 16 bases fitting TRBD2. The CDR3 runs to 17 residues. Losses at the gene ends were 4 bases for V and 5 bases for J; bases not matched to a gene: 6. CDR1 is MGHDK and CDR2 is SYGVNS in the germline V gene. In nucleotides, the CDR3 is TGTGCCAGCAGTGGTGGGACTAGCGGGAGGGCCAAAGATACGCAGTATTTT. Translated: CASSGGTSGRAKDTQYF.

This clone was observed a few times. This chain uses TRBV19 with TRBJ1-5; D remains unclear. This CDR3 has 12 amino acids. Germline V gene lookup returns CDR1 LNHDA and CDR2 SQIVND (reference sequence). Trimming cost V 5 bases and J 9 bases, with 11 bases left between them. CDR3 in DNA: TGTGCCAGTAGTGATGGGAAGAGGCCCCAGCATTTT. Amino acid sequence: CASSDGKRPQHF.

The chain recombines TRBV9 with TRBJ2-1, with D maybe TRBD2 (5 bases). The V end lost 1 base, the J end lost 4 bases, and 6 bases lay between the germline ends. The germline V gene has CDR1 SGDLS and CDR2 YYNGEE. The CDR3 consists of 13 residues. The DNA of the CDR3 is TGTGCCAGCAGCGTAAGCGGTTACAATGAGCAGTTCTTC. Translation gives CASSVSGYNEQFF.

The gene calls are TRBV4-3 and TRBJ2-3; 8 bases fit TRBD2. Germline lookup yields CDR1 LGHNA and CDR2 YSLEER. J was trimmed by 4 bases and V by 0 bases; bases with no gene match: 12. The CDR3 is 18 residues long. CDR3 in amino acids: CASSQDWGLGASPDTQYF. CDR3 DNA: TGCGCCAGCAGCCAAGATTGGGGACTAGGAGCCAGTCCAGATACGCAGTATTTT.

This clone was detected ten times or more. The CDR3 spells CAIRALQGEREKLFF. As DNA, the CDR3 is TGTGCCATCAGGGCCTTACAGGGGGAGAGAGAAAAACTGTTTTTT. The chain has TRBV10-3 and TRBJ1-4; 8 bases align to TRBD1. Germline trimming cut 6 bases from V and 8 bases from J; bases unmatched to any gene: 11. CDR3 size: 15 residues. Germline CDR1 and CDR2: ENHRY and SYGVKD.

The J gene is TRBJ2-7, the V gene TRBV29-1; 8 nucleotides align to TRBD1. V was pared by 4 bases and J by 4 bases, with 6 bases of the junction left unmatched. The CDR3 has 13 residues. Per germline, CDR1 SQVTM and CDR2 ANQGSEA. CDR3 protein: CSVVGRGQYEQYF. DNA of the CDR3: TGCAGCGTTGTAGGCAGGGGGCAATACGAGCAGTACTTC.

The genes are TRBV2 and TRBJ2-7; D gene uncertain. The CDR3 runs 13 residues. Germline CDR1 SNHLY, CDR2 FYNNEI. Trimming left V 7 bases short and J 0 bases short, with 10 bases between. The CDR3 loop is CASTKGSSYEQYF. Written as DNA, the CDR3 is TGTGCCAGCACCAAGGGATCCTCCTACGAGCAGTACTTC.

The chain joins TRBV6-6 to TRBJ2-4; D uncertain. The V gene's germline CDR1 is MNHNY and CDR2 SVGAGI (reference sequence). V lost 5 bases and J lost 0, with 11 bases in between. This CDR3 has 15 residues. The CDR3 reads CASSPRLVAKNIQYF. The DNA of the CDR3 is TGTGCCAGCAGTCCCCGATTGGTAGCCAAAAACATTCAGTACTTC.

V and J are TRBV5-1 and TRBJ2-7; TRBD2 might be the D (6 bases). Germline V CDR1 and CDR2: SGHRS, YFSETQ. The ends were cut back, 4 bases at V and 0 bases at J, with 11 bases in the middle. This CDR3 region has 14 residues. The DNA of the CDR3 is TGCGCCAGCAGCCCAGTCGGGGGCTCCTACGAGCAGTACTTC. Translating gives CASSPVGGSYEQYF.

CDR3 DNA: TGTGCCAGCAGCTTCACCCCGGCGGCGGGAAGGTGGGAGTATTTT. Translated, it gives CASSFTPAAGRWEYF. The chain recombines TRBV21-1 with TRBJ2-3; the table gives TRBD2 as D, unverified against the DNA. TRBV21-1 is annotated as a pseudogene. This CDR3 is built from 15 residues.

The rearrangement links TRBV5-1 to TRBJ1-1; D is perhaps TRBD1 (6 bases). The CDR3 length is 15 residues. V lost 3 bases and J 4 bases, leaving 16 bases between the germline ends. Germline CDR1 is SGHRS and CDR2 is YFSETQ. CDR3 nucleotides: TGCGCCAGCAGCTGGGGGGCAGGGGTCGGCACTGAAGCTTTCTTT. Translating gives CASSWGAGVGTEAFF.

The rearrangement uses TRBV11-2 and TRBJ1-1; D is uncertain. Trimming removed 0 bases from V and 11 bases from J, with 10 bases in between. In germline, CDR1 is SGHAT, CDR2 FQNNGV. CDR3 length: 12 residues. The CDR3 is CASSLDQIGAFF. The CDR3 nucleotides read TGTGCCAGCAGCTTAGATCAGATAGGCGCTTTCTTT.

CDR3: CASSEETQYF. CDR3 sequence (DNA): TGTGCCAGCAGTGAAGAGACCCAGTACTTC. The chain is built from TRBV6-1 and TRBJ2-5; no reliable D call. The germline V and J ends were trimmed by 1 base and 6 bases, with 0 bases remaining between them. This CDR3 has 10 amino acids. The V gene's germline CDR1 is MNHNS and CDR2 SASEGT.